The 23 T cell receptor beta chains reported below all come from one sample, sequenced in a study of cytomegalovirus exposure and HLA in healthy donors. PCR primers comprised 60 Vbeta and 13 Jbeta primers. TCRdb's copy holds only in-frame clones and misses some; the assay was immunoSEQ multiplex PCR. Here the sample spans about 200,000 clones, 79% being singletons. The sample consisted of PBMCs. The source is a girl aged 5 to 17 in good health and CMV-seropositive.

V usage is TRBV25-1 and J usage is TRBJ1-2; tentatively, D is TRBD1 (6 bases). Germline CDR1 is MGHDK and CDR2 is SYGVNS. The CDR3 has 15 residues. V dropped 1 base and J dropped 3 bases, with 12 bases sitting between them. CDR3 bases: TGTGCCAGCAGTGAATGGCCCAGGGGTGACTATGGCTACACCTTC. It specifies CASSEWPRGDYGYTF.

This sequence joins TRBV4-3 and TRBJ2-6; 11 positions agree with TRBD2. Germline-derived CDR1 and CDR2 are LGHNA and YSLEER. After removal of 3 bases from V and 1 base from J, the junction contained 5 bases not matched to a gene. CDR3 length: 18 residues. The chain's CDR3 is CASSQVAGGESGANVLTF. DNA for the CDR3: TGCGCCAGCAGCCAGGTAGCGGGGGGGGAGTCTGGGGCCAACGTCCTGACTTTC.

The chain joins TRBV4-3 to TRBJ1-5, with D perhaps TRBD1 (6 bases). The CDR3 contains 16 residues. With 0 bases removed from V and 4 bases from J, the gap between germline ends came to 13 bases. Germline lookup yields CDR1 LGHNA and CDR2 YSLEER. The CDR3, as DNA: TGCGCCAGCAGCCAAGATGCCCAGGGGTGGAATCAGCCCCAGCATTTT. It encodes CASSQDAQGWNQPQHF.

The V call is TRBV10-3, the J call TRBJ2-7; tentative D call: TRBD1 (8 bases). V was trimmed by 10 bases and J by 0 bases, leaving 16 bases between them. The CDR3 has 14 amino acids. Per the germline V gene, CDR1 is ENHRY and CDR2 is SYGVKD. The CDR3 sequence: CATYRGGDSYEQYF. CDR3 in DNA: TGTGCCACCTACAGGGGGGGAGACTCCTACGAGCAGTACTTC.

V and J are TRBV4-3 and TRBJ1-6; 10 positions match TRBD1. V trimming: 3 bases; J trimming: 7 bases; junction bases outside the gene matches: 3. CDR3 length equals 15 residues. Germline V gene sequence: CDR1 LGHNA, CDR2 YSLEER. CDR3 bases: TGCGCCAGCAGCCAGCCGGGACAGGGGAATTCACCCCTCCACTTT. Protein: CASSQPGQGNSPLHF.

This clone was recorded a few times. V usage is TRBV6-5 and J usage is TRBJ1-5, with D hard to call. Per germline, CDR1 MNHEY and CDR2 SVGAGI. The V end was cut by 5 bases, the J end by 6 bases, with 8 bases between. This CDR3 is 12 amino acids long. The CDR3 protein is CASSLGSQPQHF. The CDR3 nucleotides read TGTGCCAGCAGTCTAGGGAGTCAGCCCCAGCATTTT.

The genes are TRBV29-1 and TRBJ2-3; TRBD2 aligns across 16 bases. The CDR3 loop spans 16 amino acids. Germline V CDR1 and CDR2: SQVTM, ANQGSEA. V lost 8 bases, J lost 3 bases, and 8 bases stayed unmatched. The CDR3 nucleotides are TGCAGCCTCCGTGGGACTAGCGGGGGGGCGACAGATACGCAGTATTTT. It specifies CSLRGTSGGATDTQYF.

The V gene is TRBV30, the J gene TRBJ2-7; 8 bases are shared with TRBD2. This CDR3 spans 16 amino acids. Losses at the gene ends were 3 bases for V and 1 base for J; bases not matched to a gene: 11. The germline V gene has CDR1 GTSNPN and CDR2 SVGIG (reference sequence). CDR3 amino acids: CAWRGPRAGGSYEQYF. CDR3 DNA sequence: TGTGCCTGGAGAGGGCCGAGGGCGGGAGGTTCCTACGAGCAGTACTTC.

This clone came up a few times. V and J are TRBV10-3 and TRBJ2-5, with a tentative D call TRBD1 (6 bases). The CDR3 contains 12 residues. Germline loops: CDR1 ENHRY, CDR2 SYGVKD. Trimming removed 10 bases from V and 4 bases from J, with 13 bases in between. CDR3 in amino acids: CATGTSAETQYF. DNA of the CDR3: TGTGCCACCGGGACATCCGCAGAGACCCAGTACTTC.

The J gene is TRBJ1-2, the V gene TRBV27; 7 nucleotides match TRBD1. CDR3 length: 13 residues. Germline V gives CDR1 MNHEY, CDR2 SMNVEV (reference sequence). With V trimmed by 5 bases and J by 8 bases, 8 bases remained unmatched. The CDR3 nucleotides are TGTGCCAGCAGTCGACCCGGAGGGGGCGGCTACACCTTC. Protein sequence: CASSRPGGGGYTF.

This chain's CDR3 is CASSPRLAGGHTDTQYF. The DNA for the CDR3 is TGTGCCAGCAGCCCCCGGCTAGCGGGGGGGCACACAGATACGCAGTATTTT. This chain connects TRBV11-3 to TRBJ2-3, with 12 bases matching TRBD2. The ends lost 5 bases at V and 2 bases at J; junction bases unmatched: 8. This CDR3 is 17 amino acids long. Per the germline V gene, CDR1 is SGHNT and CDR2 is YENEEA.

The V gene is TRBV11-2, the J gene TRBJ2-1, with TRBD1 identical over 11 bases. The junction had 4 bases not matched to a gene; V was cut back by 5 bases and J by 4 bases. The CDR3 has 15 residues. The V gene's germline CDR1 is SGHAT and CDR2 FQNNGV. The CDR3 loop is CASSQDRGPYNEQFF. CDR3 bases: TGTGCCAGCAGCCAGGACAGGGGGCCATACAATGAGCAGTTCTTC. The whole variable domain, filled in from reference TRBV11-2 and TRBJ2-1, reads EAGVAQSPRYKIIEKRQSVAFWCNPISGHATLYWYQQILGQGPKLLIQFQNNGVVDDSQLPKDRFSAERLKGVDSTLKIQPAKLEDSAVYLCASSQDRGPYNEQFFGPGTRLTVL.

The rearrangement uses TRBV27 and TRBJ2-3, with unresolved D. Germline CDR1 and CDR2: MNHEY and SMNVEV (reference sequence). The V end was cut by 5 bases, the J end by 4 bases, with 7 bases between. The CDR3 loop spans 12 amino acids. The CDR3 DNA follows: TGTGCCAGCAGTCCCCCGTCAGATACGCAGTATTTT. Amino acids: CASSPPSDTQYF.

This rearrangement joins TRBV30 to TRBJ1-2; a weak D match, TRBD1 (5 bases). V was cut by 2 bases and J by 7 bases, with 14 bases left in between. CDR1 and CDR2 from the germline V gene are GTSNPN and SVGIG (reference sequence). CDR3 length: 13 amino acids. The CDR3 region is CAWSPGWQGGYTF. Written as DNA, the CDR3 is TGTGCCTGGAGTCCGGGTTGGCAGGGTGGCTACACCTTC.

This chain connects TRBV5-1 to TRBJ2-5; 9 nucleotides align to TRBD1. V was clipped by 3 bases and J by 4 bases; unmatched bases: 4. This CDR3 comprises 14 residues. Germline V gives CDR1 SGHRS, CDR2 YFSETQ. DNA for the CDR3: TGCGCCAGCAGCTACACAGGGGGCGCAGAGACCCAGTACTTC. This gives the protein CASSYTGGAETQYF.

The genes are TRBV21-1 and TRBJ1-2; the D call TRBD1 from the table was never checked on the DNA. TRBV21-1 is described as a pseudogene. The CDR3 has 14 residues. The CDR3 coding sequence is TGTGCCAGCAGCACCTCCAGGTTGGCTCGTGGCTACACCTTC. It yields the protein CASSTSRLARGYTF.

The V gene is TRBV6-5, the J gene TRBJ2-7; the match to TRBD2 covers 10 bases. Germline V gene data show CDR1 as MNHEY and CDR2 as SVGAGI. CDR3 length: 14 residues. Unmatched junction bases numbered 2, after V lost 6 bases and J lost 0 bases. CDR3 amino acids: CASSIAGGSYEQYF. The CDR3 DNA reads TGTGCCAGCAGCATAGCGGGGGGCTCCTACGAGCAGTACTTC.

The chain recombines TRBV6-5 with TRBJ1-2, with D possibly TRBD1 on 6 matching bases. The germline V gene has CDR1 MNHEY and CDR2 SVGAGI. The CDR3 runs 15 residues. V lost 8 bases, J lost 4 bases, and 20 bases lay in between. The CDR3 DNA is TGTGCCAGCTCTAAAAGCCCGGGGGGCGCCTATGGCTACACCTTC. It specifies CASSKSPGGAYGYTF.

V and J are TRBV6-1 and TRBJ1-6; tentative D call: TRBD1 (5 bases). Per germline, CDR1 MNHNS and CDR2 SASEGT. The CDR3 is 15 amino acids. Trimming pared 8 bases from V and 6 bases from J, leaving 17 bases between. The CDR3 protein is CASGISGKANSPLHF. Here the CDR3 DNA reads TGTGCCAGCGGCATCTCAGGGAAAGCTAATTCACCCCTCCACTTT.

Here the CDR3 DNA reads TGTGCCAGCAGCTTATCCTCTGAACAGGGTATAAGGTTGAGCTACGAGCAGTACTTC. This encodes CASSLSSEQGIRLSYEQYF. The J gene is TRBJ2-7, the V gene TRBV11-3; D perhaps matches TRBD1 (6 bases). The CDR3 covers 19 residues. V lost 2 bases and J 3 bases, leaving 26 bases between the germline ends. CDR1 and CDR2 (germline): SGHNT, YENEEA.

The table lists this clone with a few counts. This chain joins TRBV10-3 and TRBJ2-1; TRBD2 might be the D (6 bases). V was cut by 6 bases and J by 10 bases, with 34 bases left in between. The germline gives CDR1 ENHRY, CDR2 SYGVKD. The CDR3 consists of 19 residues. The CDR3 DNA follows: TGTGCCATCAGCGCACTAGTGATCCCGGTAGCGCGGGGCGCTCGAGAGCAGTTCTTC. The encoded protein is CAISALVIPVARGAREQFF.

The rearrangement uses TRBV4-1 and TRBJ1-1; TRBD1 matches at 7 bases. The V segment lost 10 bases and the J segment 2 bases; nucleotides outside the gene matches: 19. Germline V CDR1 and CDR2: MGHRA, YSYEKL. This CDR3 has 17 residues. The CDR3 coding sequence is TGCGCCACGACCGCGGCAACCAAGGGACAGATAAACACTGAAGCTTTCTTT. Translating it yields CATTAATKGQINTEAFF.

The V and J genes are TRBV6-6 and TRBJ1-2; TRBD1 agrees at 8 bases. The CDR3 contains 12 residues. J gave up 6 bases and V 4 bases, and 1 base lay outside the gene matches. The V gene's germline CDR1 is MNHNY and CDR2 SVGAGI (reference sequence). In DNA form, the CDR3 reads TGTGCCAGCAGTTTGACAGGGGATGGCTACACCTTC. It specifies CASSLTGDGYTF.